This T cell receptor beta chain stems from a study of blood T cell repertoires in COVID-19 (TCRdb year 2020). The study in broad terms: Samples covering the acute and convalescent phases of COVID-19 were provided by collaborators in the United States, Italy and Spain. HLA class I and class II types, where available, came from metadata supplied by the sample provider rather than from assay-based typing. The repertoires were made available in a free public database intended to serve as a resource for research on the immune response to SARS-CoV-2. The prospective study material was composed of cDNA or gDNA derived from T cells, B-cell-depleted T cells, or PBMCs. Samples came from the ongoing ImmuneRACE study (first 160 participants) plus 1,254 subjects from 6 global collaborators. The dataset comprised deeply sampled blood TCRbeta repertoires from subjects exposed to, actively infected with, or recovered from COVID-19. The sample metadata nearly always contained a de-identified subject ID, COVID-19 status, age in years and sex.

V gives up 0 bases and J gives up 5 bases, and the segment between their germline ends measures 14 bases. CDR1 and CDR2, looked up from the germline V gene, are SGHRS and YFSETQ. The CDR3 numbers 16 residues from cysteine through phenylalanine. The sequence is cut down to CDR3 DNA, 48 bases in frame from base 1. Collaborating institutions collected whole blood in K2EDTA tubes following their own protocols. Collaborator samples were shipped for TCRbeta analysis as frozen whole blood, isolated PBMCs, or DNA extracted from either sample type. TCRbeta CDR3 regions were amplified from genomic DNA by means of the immunoSEQ Assay, a bias-controlled multiplex PCR. In the authors' own workflow: The number of nucleated cells in each sample was estimated by amplification of reference gene primers within the assay. Sequence reads were collapsed and filtered to measure the absolute abundance of every unique TCRbeta CDR3 rearrangement. For each sample, productive Simpson clonality was calculated by taking the square root of Simpson's diversity index across productive rearrangements. Here the immuneACCESS table is served through TCRdb, limited to in-frame sequences with V and J called. Missing clones are a known gap in these copies; in checked studies unresolved V genes cover under half, and the rest lacks a known reason. V and J calls and clone size are given by that table; D and trimming were obtained from the DNA. The sample records some 150,000 clones, about nine tenths of which are singletons. Roughly 2.1% of the sample comes from the top ten.

As for this clone: The antigen this receptor binds is unknown. No base qualities exist here, and no much larger clone lies one base off it.

On the study overall, not on this receptor specifically: The amount of clinical and demographic metadata varied by source and participant and was provided uncurated.

The sequence came from a human donor in a cohort sampled during active COVID-19. In this chain, TRBV5-1 is recombined with TRBJ1-4, with no confidently assigned D gene. Material for sequencing was peripheral blood. Read as DNA, the sequence is TGCGCCAGCAGCTTGGGACACCTACCCAAGAATGAAAAACTGTTTTTT. Its protein reads: CASSLGHLPKNEKLFF.